This record looks at one T cell receptor beta chain sequence and its context. The V end lost 0 bases, the J end lost 6 bases, and 15 bases lay between the germline ends. The germline gives CDR1 KGHSH, CDR2 LQKENI. The CDR3 sequence is 15 residues long. This sample was included in a study of blood T cell repertoires in COVID-19. Looking at the study overall: From the United States, Italy and Spain came samples of acute and convalescent COVID-19. PBMCs, B-cell-depleted T cells, or T cells were the source of the cDNA or gDNA that made up the material.

Authors' analysis steps: Estimated nucleated cell counts came from reference gene primer amplification. Libraries were prepared by immunoSEQ multiplex PCR; TCRdb keeps only in-frame clonotypes and omits some of them. V and J calls and clone size come straight from that table; D and trimming were deduced from the DNA. The sample lists about 210,000 clones; 70% to 90% were seen once. This chain joins TRBV18 and TRBJ2-7; the D is unclear. The sequencing input was peripheral blood. The receptor was isolated from a human donor in a cohort sampled during active COVID-19. CDR3 coding DNA: TGTGCCAGCTCACCACCGAGTGTCCCACTACCCGAGCAGTACTTC. This codes for CASSPPSVPLPEQYF.